This entry describes one T cell receptor (beta chain). Its matching antigen is unknown. This sample stems from a study of metastatic and nonmetastatic thyroid tumors. Study context: Across peripheral blood and tumor or nodule tissue samples taken from malignant and benign thyroid patients, the repertoires were compared with one another.

As processed by the authors: A papillary thyroid cancer distant-metastasis classifier was built from CDR3 differences across clinicopathological groups. TCRdb re-called the PCR reads through MiXCR. The V and J calls come from TCRdb's annotation, not from the publication. The sample consists of tens of thousands of clones, 12% of them appearing once. This CDR3 contains 15 residues. Germline assignment: CDR1 SGHDT and CDR2 YYEEEE. Trimming at V came to 7 bases and at J to 7 bases, leaving 13 bases not matched to a gene. Study-wide findings and caveats: A significant increase in TCR beta diversity was reportedly seen in malignant thyroid tumors relative to benign nodules, in blood and tumor.

Each patient went into thyroid surgery without having received any treatment. The chain uses TRBV5-6 and TRBJ2-1, with 8 bases lining up with TRBD2. The specimen sequenced was blood. This receptor was obtained from a male donor with papillary thyroid cancer or a benign thyroid nodule (not recorded which). Some clones in this sample may be carry-over from other donors' samples. The CDR3 reads CASPEISGKENEQFF. The CDR3 nucleotides are TGTGCCAGCCCCGAAATTAGCGGGAAGGAAAATGAGCAGTTCTTC.